The clone carrying this TCR beta chain is a singleton in its sample. Measured with immunoSEQ multiplex PCR; TCRdb has only the in-frame clones, and not every one. Among about 92,000 clones listed, roughly 72% were seen once. Trimming took off 0 bases at V and 4 bases at J, with 11 bases between the two ends. The CDR3 is 15 amino acids. Germline V gene lookup returns CDR1 SGHRS and CDR2 YFSETQ. The entry originates in a study of blood T cell repertoires in COVID-19. In the study overall: COVID-19 samples from acute and convalescent phases originated in the United States, Italy and Spain. T cells, B-cell-depleted T cells, or PBMCs provided the cDNA or gDNA that served as material.

Source material: peripheral blood. V and J are TRBV5-1 and TRBJ1-5; D remains ambiguous. The receptor's source is a woman aged 55-69 years in a cohort sampled during active or convalescent COVID-19. DNA for the CDR3: TGCGCCAGCAGCTTGGACGGCAGGCCGAATCAGCCCCAGCATTTT. Its translation: CASSLDGRPNQPQHF.